Shown below are 19 T cell receptor beta chains from a single sample sequenced in a study of CD8+ T cells in alopecia areata. Sequencing templates came from extracted RNA that was reverse transcribed into cDNA. TCRdb keeps only in-frame clones here, not all; method: immunoSEQ multiplex PCR. The table shows 150,000 to 200,000 clones, with roughly 59% occurring only once. The specimen was CD4+ T cells sorted from blood, collected at week 0. These receptors all come from a human donor with alopecia areata.

In its sample, this clone was seen a few times. V and J are TRBV29-1 and TRBJ2-1; 10 nucleotides agree with TRBD2. Unmatched junction bases numbered 13, after V lost 4 bases and J lost 10 bases. The length of the CDR3 is 15 residues. CDR1 is SQVTM and CDR2 is ANQGSEA in the germline V gene. CDR3 residues: CSVVSWTSGSYEQFF. The DNA for the CDR3 is TGCAGCGTTGTTAGTTGGACTAGCGGTTCCTACGAGCAGTTCTTC.

V is TRBV20-1 and J is TRBJ2-7; D gene unclear. This CDR3 has 11 residues. CDR1 DFQATT and CDR2 SNEGSKA come from the germline V gene (reference sequence). Trimming took 1 base from V and 5 from J, leaving 6 bases between them. The CDR3 is CSARVRNEQYF. CDR3 nucleotides: TGCAGTGCTAGAGTTAGGAACGAGCAGTACTTC.

In this sample, this clone turned up a few times. V and J are TRBV6-5 and TRBJ1-1; a weak D match, TRBD1 (6 bases). V gave up 4 bases and J gave up 11 bases, with 17 bases separating them. Germline V lookup: CDR1 MNHEY, CDR2 SVGAGI. This CDR3 spans 13 amino acids. In nucleotides, the CDR3 is TGTGCCAGCAGTTCTACAGGGAATGAGGACGCTTTCTTT. Amino acid sequence: CASSSTGNEDAFF.

V gene TRBV7-2 combines with J gene TRBJ2-3; D is unresolved. Germline V gene data show CDR1 as SGHTA and CDR2 as FQGNSA. The CDR3 runs 13 residues. Trimming took off 5 bases at V and 6 bases at J, with 12 bases between the two ends. DNA for the CDR3: TGTGCCAGCAGCCTAACCATCAAGGATACGCAGTATTTT. Protein: CASSLTIKDTQYF.

The chain combines TRBV5-1 with TRBJ1-6; the match to TRBD1 covers 7 bases. CDR3 length: 15 amino acids. V lost 4 bases, J lost 7 bases, and 8 bases stayed unmatched. CDR1 and CDR2 from the germline V gene are SGHRS and YFSETQ. DNA for the CDR3: TGCGCCAGCAGCCCCACAGGGGCAGGAAATTCACCCCTCCACTTT. It translates to CASSPTGAGNSPLHF.

The J gene is TRBJ2-7, the V gene TRBV11-2, with a tentative D call TRBD2 (6 bases). Germline loops: CDR1 SGHAT, CDR2 FQNNGV. V shed 1 base and J shed 1 base, with 17 bases lying between them. The length of the CDR3 is 17 residues. In nucleotides, the CDR3 is TGTGCCAGCAGCTTAGGCCGTGGGGGGAGACGGTCCTACGAGCAGTACTTC. This translates into CASSLGRGGRRSYEQYF.

The chain couples TRBV30 to TRBJ1-6; 8 bases are shared with TRBD1. V was clipped by 3 bases and J by 7 bases; unmatched bases: 5. The germline V gene encodes CDR1 GTSNPN and CDR2 SVGIG (reference sequence). CDR3 length: 14 amino acids. CDR3 in amino acids: CAWRWTGLNSPLHF. For the CDR3, the DNA is TGTGCCTGGAGGTGGACAGGGTTGAATTCACCCCTCCACTTT.

The chain carries TRBV5-1 and TRBJ2-5; the D gene is possibly TRBD1 (6 bases). The CDR3 is 15 residues long. Germline CDR1 is SGHRS and CDR2 is YFSETQ. The V and J ends lost 0 bases and 4 bases respectively, with 13 bases between them. CDR3 DNA: TGCGCCAGCAGCTTGGTTGTGGGGGCAGGAGAGACCCAGTACTTC. Protein product: CASSLVVGAGETQYF.

This clone has more than one count but fewer than ten. The chain has TRBV7-2 and TRBJ2-1, with unresolved D. The CDR3 contains 13 residues. Trimming took 5 bases from V and 6 from J, leaving 11 bases between them. Looked up from germline, CDR1 is SGHTA and CDR2 is FQGNSA. CDR3 sequence reads: CASSQRTVNEQFF. Written as DNA, the CDR3 is TGTGCCAGCAGCCAACGGACCGTCAATGAGCAGTTCTTC.

A single count supports this clone. The chain's CDR3 is CASSLLAQPQHF. In DNA form, the CDR3 reads TGTGCCAGCAGCTTACTGGCTCAGCCCCAGCATTTT. The chain couples TRBV7-2 to TRBJ1-5; the D is unclear. Germline CDR1 reads SGHTA; CDR2 reads FQGNSA. CDR3 size: 12 residues. Trimming shortened V by 2 bases and J by 6 bases, and 5 bases separated the two germline ends.

The chain combines TRBV30 with TRBJ1-1; TRBD1 might be the D (5 bases). Looked up from germline, CDR1 is GTSNPN and CDR2 is SVGIG (reference sequence). V was clipped by 3 bases and J by 4 bases, with 9 bases between them. This CDR3 spans 12 amino acids. Here the CDR3 DNA reads TGTGCCTGGAGGGACGGGGGCACTGAAGCTTTCTTT. This translates into CAWRDGGTEAFF.

The V gene is TRBV12-5, the J gene TRBJ2-5; D is undetermined. V was cut by 3 bases and J by 3 bases, with 2 bases left in between. CDR1 is LGHNT, CDR2 FRNRAP, per germline. The CDR3 consists of 11 residues. For the CDR3, the DNA is TGTGCTAGTGGTTTTGAAGAGACCCAGTACTTC. Translated: CASGFEETQYF.

V and J are TRBV30 and TRBJ2-3; 11 nucleotides match TRBD2. J gave up 1 base and V 5 bases, and 2 bases lay outside the gene matches. This CDR3 has 14 residues. Germline-derived CDR1 and CDR2 are GTSNPN and SVGIG (reference sequence). As DNA, the CDR3 is TGTGCCTGGCAACTAGCGGGGGGCACAGATACGCAGTATTTT. Translated: CAWQLAGGTDTQYF.

The rearrangement joins TRBV27 to TRBJ2-6; D may be TRBD1 (6 bases). The CDR3 runs to 17 residues. Germline CDR1 reads MNHEY; CDR2 reads SMNVEV (reference sequence). V lost 5 bases and J 0 bases, leaving 14 bases between the germline ends. Here the CDR3 reads CASSHGQFRSGANVLTF. Written as DNA, the CDR3 is TGTGCCAGCAGTCACGGACAGTTTCGCTCTGGGGCCAACGTCCTGACTTTC.

This sequence joins TRBV7-2 and TRBJ1-6; 7 nucleotides line up with TRBD1. CDR3 size: 14 residues. V shed 3 bases, J shed 14 bases, and the junction held 10 bases outside the gene matches. The germline gives CDR1 SGHTA, CDR2 FQGNSA. For the CDR3, the DNA is TGTGCCAGCAGCTTCCAGGGGGTCGTGGGGACCCTCCACTTT. Translated, it gives CASSFQGVVGTLHF.

This sequence joins TRBV30 and TRBJ1-1; D might be TRBD1 (5 bases). Looked up from germline, CDR1 is GTSNPN and CDR2 is SVGIG (reference sequence). V lost 2 bases and J 0 bases, leaving 19 bases between the germline ends. The CDR3 has 17 residues. CDR3 DNA sequence: TGTGCCTGGAGTCACCGAGGGACGGGATACATGAACACTGAAGCTTTCTTT. Its protein product is CAWSHRGTGYMNTEAFF.

The chain recombines TRBV30 with TRBJ2-7, with D unresolved. V was pared by 4 bases and J by 3 bases, with 10 bases between. Germline V CDR1 and CDR2: GTSNPN, SVGIG (reference sequence). The CDR3 contains 12 residues. The CDR3 reads CAWIKSRYEQYF. The DNA for the CDR3 is TGTGCCTGGATCAAATCCCGCTACGAGCAGTACTTC.

The chain joins TRBV9 to TRBJ2-6; D unresolved. This CDR3 has 15 amino acids. V gave up 3 bases and J gave up 0 bases, with 7 bases separating them. CDR1 SGDLS and CDR2 YYNGEE come from the germline V gene. CDR3 DNA sequence: TGTGCCAGCAGCGGTTCAGGCTCTGGGGCCAACGTCCTGACTTTC. This codes for CASSGSGSGANVLTF.

This clone has a single count. V is TRBV7-2 and J is TRBJ1-6; 11 bases are shared with TRBD1. The germline V gene has CDR1 SGHTA and CDR2 FQGNSA. There are 16 residues in the CDR3. J gave up 7 bases and V 5 bases, and 7 bases lay outside the gene matches. The CDR3 reads CASSPQWDRGNSPLHF. The DNA for the CDR3 is TGTGCCAGCAGCCCCCAATGGGACAGGGGGAATTCACCCCTCCACTTT. Filled out from reference TRBV7-2 and TRBJ1-6, the complete variable domain reads GAGVSQSPSNKVTEKGKDVELRCDPISGHTALYWYRQSLGQGLEFLIYFQGNSAPDKSGLPSDRFSAERTGGSVSTLTIQRTQQEDSAVYLCASSPQWDRGNSPLHFGNGTRLTVT.